This is a list of T cell receptor beta chains from one sample in a study of blood T cell repertoires in COVID-19. Clones were read by immunoSEQ multiplex PCR, and TCRdb kept only the in-frame ones, dropping some. In the table there are roughly 260,000 clones, about 87% of which are singletons. The sample taken for sequencing was peripheral blood. The receptors stem from a man aged 60 to 69 who had recovered from COVID-19. CDR3s include the opening cysteine and the closing phenylalanine or tryptophan. A D gene is named only where the DNA matches it firmly. Where a row states a size, it is once, few, many or the class of an expanded clone; other rows omit it.

D,J,V,size,DNA,CDR3
.,TRBJ2-7,TRBV7-2,.,TGTGCCAGCAGCTTAGGACCGCCAGGCCCCTACGAGCAGTACTTC,CASSLGPPGPYEQYF
.,TRBJ2-2,TRBV27,.,TGTGCCAGCAGCCATCAGGGGGGCGTAGGCACCGGGGAGCTGTTTTTT,CASSHQGGVGTGELFF
.,TRBJ1-5,TRBV6-5,.,TGTGCCAGCAGCCTCACGGGAGTTCAGCCCCAGCATTTT,CASSLTGVQPQHF
TRBD1,TRBJ2-3,TRBV6-4,medium-sized,TGTGCCAGCAGTGCGACAGGGGGCACAGATACGCAGTATTTT,CASSATGGTDTQYF
.,TRBJ2-7,TRBV9,.,TGTGCCAGCAGCGTAGGTGGGAGCTCCTACGAGCAGTACTTC,CASSVGGSSYEQYF
TRBD1,TRBJ1-2,TRBV6-2/TRBV6-3,few,TGTGCCAGCAGTTCCCAGGGGACAGGGAATGGCTACACCTTC,CASSSQGTGNGYTF
TRBD2,TRBJ2-4,TRBV9,.,TGTGCCAGCAGCCCCCGAGCGGGGGGTATTAAAAACATTCAGTACTTC,CASSPRAGGIKNIQYF
.,TRBJ1-2,TRBV18,.,TGTGCCAGCTCACCTGACCCGTACAGTGGCTACACCTTC,CASSPDPYSGYTF
TRBD2,TRBJ2-7,TRBV30,.,TGTGCCTGGGGAAGTAGCGGGGGGGGTGCCGAGCAGTACTTC,CAWGSSGGGAEQYF
.,TRBJ2-2,TRBV2,.,TGTGCCAGCAGTGAGACATTCGCGAACACCGGGGAGCTGTTTTTT,CASSETFANTGELFF
TRBD2,TRBJ2-3,TRBV2,.,TGTGCCAGCAGAAAGCGGGGGGGCACAGATACGCAGTATTTT,CASRKRGGTDTQYF
.,TRBJ1-2,TRBV7-3,.,TGTGCCAGCAGCTTAGGTGCCGGGGACTATGGCTACACCTTC,CASSLGAGDYGYTF
TRBD1,TRBJ1-1,TRBV5-4,.,TGTGCCAGCAGCCCGGACAGGGGAGCTGAAGCTTTCTTT,CASSPDRGAEAFF
.,TRBJ2-3,TRBV10-3,once,TGTGCCATCAGTGTGGTCGCAGGGAATGCAGATACGCAGTATTTT,CAISVVAGNADTQYF
.,TRBJ2-5,TRBV4-1,.,TGCGCCAGCAGCCAAAAAAACAGCCCTGGAGGGCAAGAGACCCAGTACTTC,CASSQKNSPGGQETQYF
TRBD1,TRBJ1-6,TRBV6-5,.,TGTGCCAGCGAGGGACAGGGCTTACCACCCCTCCACTTT,CASEGQGLPPLHF
.,TRBJ1-2,TRBV9,.,TGTGCCAGCAGCCGGGACAACATGAACTTAGATGGCTACACCTTC,CASSRDNMNLDGYTF
.,TRBJ1-2,TRBV6-5,.,TGTGCCAGCATCACCCAGGGATCCTCCTATGGCTACACCTTC,CASITQGSSYGYTF
.,TRBJ1-6,TRBV19,many,TGTGCCAGTAGTATTCAGGGAACAAATTCACCCCTCCACTTT,CASSIQGTNSPLHF
.,TRBJ1-5,TRBV19,.,TGTGCCAGTAGCCTACGGACAGATAGCAATCAGCCCCAGCATTTT,CASSLRTDSNQPQHF
TRBD1,TRBJ2-2,TRBV2,.,TGTGCCAGCAGTGGGGACAGGGGGAGTAACACCGGGGAGCTGTTTTTT,CASSGDRGSNTGELFF
TRBD1,TRBJ1-1,TRBV18,.,TGTGCCAGCTCACCATCAGTCCAGGGGGCCACTGAAGCTTTCTTT,CASSPSVQGATEAFF
.,TRBJ1-4,TRBV4-2,.,TGTGCCAGCAGCCAAGAAACGTCGGGTAATGAAAAACTGTTTTTT,CASSQETSGNEKLFF
TRBD2,TRBJ2-7,TRBV5-1,.,TGCGCCAGCAGTTTTAGCGGGGGGTTTAACGAGCAGTACTTC,CASSFSGGFNEQYF
TRBD1,TRBJ2-7,TRBV19,.,TGTGCCAGTAGAGGACAGGGCGAATACGAGCAGTACTTC,CASRGQGEYEQYF
TRBD2,TRBJ2-5,TRBV7-8,.,TGTGCCAGCAGCACTAGCGGGGGGGCCGATGAAGAGACCCAGTACTTC,CASSTSGGADEETQYF
.,TRBJ2-7,TRBV20-1,.,TGCAGTGCTAGTGACAGGGGAGGGGCCTACGAGCAGTACTTC,CSASDRGGAYEQYF
.,TRBJ2-7,TRBV14,.,TGTGCCAGCAGGAGGGCGGGGACCTCCTACGAGCAGTACTTC,CASRRAGTSYEQYF
.,TRBJ1-4,TRBV28,.,TGTGCCAGCAGAGATTCAGGGTTTGTTGCAACTAATGAAAAACTGTTTTTT,CASRDSGFVATNEKLFF